The clone carrying this T cell receptor (beta chain) was counted many times. Priming of first-strand cDNA relied on TRAV- and TRBV-specific primers (covering alpha and beta chains). A constant-region primer paired with the V-primer adapter amplified TCRs over approximately 18 PCR cycles. TCRdb used MiXCR to reprocess the reads, holding one entry per CDR3 protein. Of around 99,000 distinct CDR3 sequences detected, around 9.2% appear once; the ten largest clones hold 1%. These data come from a study of low-dose radiotherapy and immunotherapy resistance in tumors. Study-wide background: Intravenous administration to patients comprised nivolumab at 240 mg every two weeks and ipilimumab at 1 mg/kg every six weeks.

Described time point: before trial treatment. Germline V CDR1 and CDR2: MNHEY, SVGEGT. V was shortened by 11 bases and J by 6 bases, with 14 bases between the two germline ends. There are 12 residues in the CDR3. This rearrangement joins TRBV6-2 or TRBV6-3 to TRBJ2-1; D could derive from TRBD1 or TRBD2 (5 bases each). The receptor was derived from a male donor with prostate cancer. Material: PBMCs, obtained before treatment. The CDR3 nucleotides are TGTGCCTGCCTGGGGGACGCCAATGAGCAGTTCTTC. Translated, it gives CACLGDANEQFF.